This entry lists 18 T cell receptor beta chains sequenced from one sample in a study of T cells in Graves' hyperthyroidism and ophthalmopathy. The TCR beta CDR3 regions underwent amplification using RNA transcripts as the source. Using the HTBI primer set, a first-round RT-PCR was run on the TCR CDR3. TCRdb re-called the multiplex PCR reads with MiXCR, one entry per CDR3 protein. The sample shows about 640,000 distinct CDR3 sequences, 40% to 55% of them seen only once. Sequencing was performed on peripheral blood or thyroid tissue (not recorded which). The receptors shown here come from an adult man with Graves' disease, either hyperthyroidism or ophthalmopathy (not recorded which).

The CDR3 loop is CASSLVGGRKETQYF. DNA of the CDR3: TGTGCCAGCAGCTTAGTAGGTGGGAGGAAAGAGACCCAGTACTTC. V and J are TRBV7-9 and TRBJ2-5; TRBD2 is a possible D gene (6 bases). CDR3 length: 15 residues. Trimming shortened V by 1 base and J by 3 bases, and 12 bases separated the two germline ends. The germline gives CDR1 SEHNR, CDR2 FQNEAQ (reference sequence).

CDR3 sequence reads: CATGPGQGYEQYF. The CDR3 DNA is TGTGCCACCGGACCGGGACAGGGCTACGAGCAGTACTTC. This chain connects TRBV10-3 to TRBJ2-7, with 9 bases that match TRBD1. V trimming: 10 bases; J trimming: 3 bases; junction bases outside the gene matches: 7. Germline V gives CDR1 ENHRY, CDR2 SYGVKD. This CDR3 is built from 13 residues.

This clonotype was seen repeatedly, ten times or more. The chain uses TRBV7-9 and TRBJ2-2; unclear D gene. The length of the CDR3 is 15 residues. The V and J ends lost 4 bases and 3 bases respectively, with 12 bases between them. CDR1 is SEHNR, CDR2 FQNEAQ, per germline (reference sequence). The CDR3 is CASSSPRDYTGELFF. As DNA, the CDR3 is TGTGCCAGCAGCTCGCCCCGTGATTACACCGGGGAGCTGTTTTTT.

In its sample, this clonotype was seen a few times. The chain has TRBV7-8 and TRBJ1-3; D is unresolved. From germline, CDR1 is SGHVS and CDR2 FQNEAQ. The CDR3 sequence is 16 residues long. The V gene lost 5 bases and the J gene lost 0 bases, with 14 bases spanning the gap. The CDR3 nucleotides read TGTGCCAGCAGCACCCGGACGGGGAGCTCTGGAAACACCATATATTTT. It encodes CASSTRTGSSGNTIYF.

This clonotype has a handful of counts. The chain carries TRBV5-1 and TRBJ1-4; 8 nucleotides line up with TRBD1. Germline V gene data show CDR1 as SGHRS and CDR2 as YFSETQ. This CDR3 has 15 amino acids. J gave up 6 bases and V 3 bases, and 7 bases lay outside the gene matches. CDR3 in DNA: TGCGCCAGCAGCTCGGACAGGGATCGGGATGAAAAACTGTTTTTT. Translation: CASSSDRDRDEKLFF.

This clonotype was recorded a few times. The chain combines TRBV7-6 with TRBJ2-7; possible D gene TRBD2, 6 bases. This CDR3 spans 15 amino acids. The germline V and J ends were trimmed by 6 bases and 2 bases, with 17 bases remaining between them. Germline lookup yields CDR1 SGHVS and CDR2 FNYEAQ. The CDR3 sequence is CASSYPGRNTYEQYF. Written as DNA, the CDR3 is TGTGCCAGCAGTTACCCAGGGAGGAATACCTACGAGCAGTACTTC.

This clonotype was detected only a few times. The V call is TRBV25-1, the J call TRBJ1-2; maybe TRBD1 (5 bases). From germline, CDR1 is MGHDK and CDR2 SYGVNS. The CDR3 covers 16 residues. V gave up 5 bases and J gave up 3 bases, with 19 bases separating them. The CDR3, as DNA: TGTGCCAGCAGTTCTCCAAACAGGAGCTGGTACTATGGCTACACCTTC. Its protein product is CASSSPNRSWYYGYTF.

Only a few counts were recorded for this clonotype. The V gene is TRBV19, the J gene TRBJ1-4, with 8 bases matching TRBD1. Trimming took 9 bases from V and 5 from J; bases not matched to a gene: 8. The germline V gene encodes CDR1 LNHDA and CDR2 SQIVND (reference sequence). This CDR3 spans 14 amino acids. The chain's CDR3 is CASQDRVGNEKLFF. The CDR3 nucleotides read TGTGCCAGCCAGGACAGGGTCGGAAATGAAAAACTGTTTTTT.

Here the CDR3 reads CASSLESWDTEAFF. The CDR3 DNA reads TGTGCCAGCAGCTTAGAATCCTGGGACACTGAAGCTTTCTTT. This chain joins TRBV7-2 and TRBJ1-1; D gene ambiguous. Trimming shortened V by 1 base and J by 3 bases, and 9 bases separated the two germline ends. This CDR3 region has 14 residues. Germline CDR1 and CDR2: SGHTA and FQGNSA.

The CDR3 protein is CASRDSRYEHF. DNA of the CDR3: TGTGCCAGCAGGGACTCTCGCTACGAGCATTTT. The rearrangement joins TRBV2 to TRBJ1-5; D remains unclear. CDR3 length: 11 amino acids. V shed 6 bases and J shed 14 bases, with 14 bases lying between them. The germline V gene encodes CDR1 SNHLY and CDR2 FYNNEI. Complete variable domain (other parts from reference TRBV2 and TRBJ1-5): EPEVTQTPSHQVTQMGQEVILRCVPISNHLYFYWYRQILGQKVEFLVSFYNNEISEKSEIFDDQFSVERPDGSNFTLKIRSTKLEDSAMYFCASRDSRYEHFGDGTRLSIL.

The V call is TRBV29-1, the J call TRBJ1-1; possibly TRBD1 for D (6 bases). This CDR3 is 12 amino acids long. V was pared by 8 bases and J by 1 base, with 11 bases between. Germline CDR1 is SQVTM and CDR2 is ANQGSEA. The chain's CDR3 is CSTYRENTEAFF. The DNA of the CDR3 is TGCAGCACCTACAGGGAGAACACTGAAGCTTTCTTT.

The rearrangement uses TRBV2 and TRBJ1-5, with no clear D. Germline-derived CDR1 and CDR2 are SNHLY and FYNNEI. CDR3 length: 17 residues. With 5 bases removed from V and 2 bases from J, the gap between germline ends came to 19 bases. The CDR3 here is CASSSLVPWGGNQPQHF. In nucleotides, the CDR3 is TGTGCCAGCAGTTCCCTGGTGCCGTGGGGAGGCAATCAGCCCCAGCATTTT.

The genes are TRBV7-9 and TRBJ2-7; 9 bases map to TRBD2. This CDR3 region has 13 residues. V shed 5 bases, J shed 4 bases, and the junction held 3 bases outside the gene matches. CDR1 and CDR2 (germline): SEHNR, FQNEAQ (reference sequence). CDR3 in DNA: TGTGCCAGCAGCCAAAGCGGGGGGTACGAGCAGTACTTC. This codes for CASSQSGGYEQYF.

In DNA form, the CDR3 reads TGCAGTGTACGTCGGGGGACCACTGAAGCTTTCTTT. Amino acids: CSVRRGTTEAFF. The chain is built from TRBV20-1 and TRBJ1-1, with a possible D match to TRBD1 (5 bases). There are 12 residues in the CDR3. CDR1 and CDR2 (germline): DFQATT, SNEGSKA (reference sequence). V was shortened by 7 bases and J by 4 bases, with 13 bases between the two germline ends.

On this clonotype: A read error may be the cause here, since a much bigger clone is one base away. J is TRBJ2-6 and V is TRBV7-9; D unresolved. The germline CDR1 and CDR2 sequences are SEHNR and FQNEAQ (reference sequence). The CDR3 sequence is 15 residues long. Between the trimmed V and J ends, which lost 6 bases and 0 bases, there was a span of 9 bases. The chain's CDR3 is CASSDPHSGANVLTF. Written as DNA, the CDR3 is TGTGCCAGCAGTGACCCACACTCTGGGGCCAACGTCCTGACTTTC. Full variable domain (outside the CDR3, taken from reference TRBV7-9 and TRBJ2-6): DTGVSQNPRHKITKRGQNVTFRCDPISEHNRLYWYRQTLGQGPEFLTYFQNEAQLEKSRLLSDRFSAERPKGSFSTLEIQRTEQGDSAMYLCASSDPHSGANVLTFGAGSRLTVL.

This clonotype has just a few counts. CDR3 in amino acids: CATSRGDRGETQYF. The CDR3 nucleotides read TGTGCCACCAGCAGGGGGGACAGGGGAGAGACCCAGTACTTC. V gene TRBV15 combines with J gene TRBJ2-5; 10 bases are shared with TRBD1. Germline V gene data show CDR1 as LNHNV and CDR2 as YYDKDF (reference sequence). V lost 3 bases and J lost 4; bases outside the gene matches: 2. The CDR3 runs to 14 residues.

The V gene is TRBV7-9, the J gene TRBJ2-5; D is possibly TRBD2 (5 bases). Germline V CDR1 and CDR2: SEHNR, FQNEAQ (reference sequence). The CDR3 loop spans 14 amino acids. Trimming pared 1 base from V and 5 bases from J, leaving 11 bases between. CDR3 coding DNA: TGTGCCAGCAGCTTAGGACTACTCGGGGAGACCCAGTACTTC. This codes for CASSLGLLGETQYF.

This clonotype appeared a few times. V gene TRBV7-2 combines with J gene TRBJ2-7, with a possible D match to TRBD1 (6 bases). CDR3 length: 14 amino acids. Per the germline V gene, CDR1 is SGHTA and CDR2 is FQGNSA. Trimming shortened V by 2 bases and J by 1 base, and 9 bases separated the two germline ends. The CDR3 loop reads CASSLWDISYEQYF. The CDR3 DNA reads as TGTGCCAGCAGCTTATGGGACATTTCCTACGAGCAGTACTTC.